These T cell receptor beta chains were read from a single sample in a study of PD-L1 blockade in urothelial cancer. Using immunoSEQ multiplex PCR, the repertoire was profiled, and TCRdb retains in-frame clones only, with some absent. In the table there are roughly 67,000 clones, roughly 86% of which are singletons. This specimen consisted of PBMCs, obtained around atezolizumab (anti-PD-L1) treatment. The receptors here all came from a man aged 55 to 69 with urothelial cancer. Both conserved end residues are part of each CDR3. D genes are given only for firm matches. Clone size, where shown, is once, few, many, or a class for clones that have expanded.

>.|.|TRBV18|TRBJ2-7
TGTGCCAGCTCCCCCGTTGATGGGGGCGGATACGAGCAGTACTTC
CASSPVDGGGYEQYF
>.|.|TRBV7-6|TRBJ2-2
TGTGCCAGCAGCTTAAGCCTTGGTACCGGGGAGCTGTTTTTT
CASSLSLGTGELFF
>TRBD1|.|TRBV9|TRBJ1-4
TGTGCCAGCAGCCCCCGGGACAGGGGTAATGAAAAACTGTTTTTT
CASSPRDRGNEKLFF
>TRBD1|.|TRBV18|TRBJ1-1
TGTGCCAGCTCACCCCTTCCAGGGGGCGAAACTGAAGCTTTCTTT
CASSPLPGGETEAFF
>.|once|TRBV7-3|TRBJ2-7
TGTGCCAGCAGCCTAACCCCGGCGTCAGGGGCCTACGAGCAGTACTTC
CASSLTPASGAYEQYF
>TRBD2|.|TRBV5-1|TRBJ2-7
TGCGCCAGCAGCTCTAGCGGGGGAGTATACGAGCAGTACTTC
CASSSSGGVYEQYF
>.|.|TRBV6-5|TRBJ1-4
TGTGCCAGCAGTCCCAGACAGGCCCGTAATGAAAAACTGTTTTTT
CASSPRQARNEKLFF
>.|.|TRBV29-1|TRBJ2-3
TGCAGCGTTGACGGAGGCGGGGCCGATACGCAGTATTTT
CSVDGGGADTQYF
>.|.|TRBV14|TRBJ1-2
TGTGCCAGCAGCCTTCAACTCTATGGCTACACCTTC
CASSLQLYGYTF
>TRBD2|.|TRBV5-4|TRBJ2-3
TGTGCCAGCAGCTCGGGACTAGCGGGGGGGCGGGTAGATACGCAGTATTTT
CASSSGLAGGRVDTQYF
>TRBD1|.|TRBV7-9|TRBJ1-3
TGTGCCAGCAGCTCGACAGGGGGCGCTGGAAACACCATATATTTT
CASSSTGGAGNTIYF
>TRBD1|.|TRBV5-1|TRBJ2-1
TGCGCCAGCAGAGATACCCGGACAGGGCCTTACAATGAGCAGTTCTTC
CASRDTRTGPYNEQFF
>TRBD1|once|TRBV18|TRBJ1-5
TGTGCCAGCTCACCGGGACAGGGGGCAAATCAGCCCCAGCATTTT
CASSPGQGANQPQHF
>TRBD1|.|TRBV4-1|TRBJ2-7
TGCGCCAGCAGCCGGGTATCGGGATCGGGACAGGCTTACGAGCAGTACTTC
CASSRVSGSGQAYEQYF
>.|once|TRBV4-3|TRBJ1-5
TGCGCCAGCAGCCAAGAACTCCAGGGCAATCAGCCCCAGCATTTT
CASSQELQGNQPQHF
>.|few|TRBV7-2|TRBJ1-5
TGTGCCAGCAGCTTAGTCGACGGGAATAATCAGCCCCAGCATTTT
CASSLVDGNNQPQHF
>.|.|TRBV6-5|TRBJ2-7
TGTGCCAGCAGTTACCTCACCTCGGGGGGCGGCGAGCAGTACTTC
CASSYLTSGGGEQYF
>.|.|TRBV30|TRBJ1-1
TGTGCCTGGAAGGGGTCGAAAGAAGCTTTCTTT
CAWKGSKEAFF
>TRBD1|.|TRBV7-9|TRBJ2-7
TGTGCCAGCAGCTTAGGTTTGGGACAGGGGTCGTTTGGTTCCTACGAGCAGTACTTC
CASSLGLGQGSFGSYEQYF
>.|.|TRBV9|TRBJ1-1
TGTGCCAGCAGCGACCAGGGGAACACTGAAGCTTTCTTT
CASSDQGNTEAFF
>TRBD1|.|TRBV5-1|TRBJ1-1
TGCGCCAGCAGCCCGGGACAGGGGAACACTGAAGCTTTCTTT
CASSPGQGNTEAFF
>.|.|TRBV5-1|TRBJ2-3
TGCGCCAGCAGCTTGGCGGACAGCAACACAGATACGCAGTATTTT
CASSLADSNTDTQYF
>TRBD1|.|TRBV5-1|TRBJ2-7
TGCGCCAGCAGATCCGGGACAGCCAACTACGAGCAGTACTTC
CASRSGTANYEQYF
>.|.|TRBV5-5|TRBJ1-1
TGTGCCAGCAGTCCTGTCCCCCACGCAGGCCGCACTGAAGCTTTCTTT
CASSPVPHAGRTEAFF
>.|.|TRBV6-5|TRBJ2-3
TGTGCCAGCAGGGGGGGGGCAGGGGCGGGAGATACGCAGTATTTT
CASRGGAGAGDTQYF
>.|.|TRBV30|TRBJ2-5
TGTGCCTGGAGTGTATACGGGGGTGGTGGGGCCCAGTACTTC
CAWSVYGGGGAQYF
>TRBD2|.|TRBV7-2|TRBJ2-5
TGTGCCAGCAGCTTAAATGCGGGGGGGGAGGAGACCCAGTACTTC
CASSLNAGGEETQYF
>TRBD1|.|TRBV2|TRBJ1-2
TGTGCCAGCATGGGTACCTGGAGGGACAGGGGAACTCATGGCTACACCTTC
CASMGTWRDRGTHGYTF
>TRBD1|.|TRBV5-1|TRBJ1-2
TGCGCCAGCAGCTTTACGGGACAGGGGTCAGACTATGGCTACACCTTC
CASSFTGQGSDYGYTF
>.|.|TRBV7-7|TRBJ2-5
TGTGCTAGCAGCTCGAACCTAGGGGGAGAGACCCAGTACTTC
CASSSNLGGETQYF
>TRBD1|.|TRBV9|TRBJ1-2
TGTGCCAGCAATTGGGGGAAGGGGGCGAGCTATGGCTACACCTTC
CASNWGKGASYGYTF
>.|.|TRBV5-6|TRBJ2-2
TGTGCCAGCAACCTGGGGGGGAACACCGGGGAGCTGTTTTTT
CASNLGGNTGELFF
>TRBD2|.|TRBV2|TRBJ2-1
TGTGCCAGCAGTGACACAAGACTAGCGGGGGGGACTTACAATGAGCAGTTCTTC
CASSDTRLAGGTYNEQFF
>.|.|TRBV5-1|TRBJ1-1
TGCGCCAGCAGCTTGAGATCTGCTACGACTGAAGCTTTCTTT
CASSLRSATTEAFF
>TRBD2|.|TRBV14|TRBJ2-7
TGTGCCAGCAGCCCTAACCGGGGACTAGCATCCCCCTACGAGCAGTACTTC
CASSPNRGLASPYEQYF
>.|.|TRBV7-2|TRBJ2-1
TGTGCCAGCAGCTTAACAAGTTCCTCCTACAATGAGCAGTTCTTC
CASSLTSSSYNEQFF
>TRBD1|.|TRBV7-2|TRBJ2-1
TGTGCCAGCAGCCGTCCGCCGGGACAGGGGAACAATGAGCAGTTCTTC
CASSRPPGQGNNEQFF
>TRBD1|.|TRBV5-4|TRBJ1-2
TGTGCCAGCAGCCTGTGGACAGGGAATGGCTACACCTTC
CASSLWTGNGYTF
>TRBD2|.|TRBV6-5|TRBJ2-2
TGTGCCAGCAGTTACTCGAGACTAGCGGGCACCGGGGAGCTGTTTTTT
CASSYSRLAGTGELFF
>.|few|TRBV6-5|TRBJ2-7
TGTGCCAGCAGTCCCCCGGCGAGGATCGAGCAGTACTTC
CASSPPARIEQYF
>.|.|TRBV28|TRBJ1-5
TGTGCCAGCAGTTTATCCGTTGGAGGGTTTCAGCCCCAGCATTTT
CASSLSVGGFQPQHF
>TRBD1|.|TRBV5-5|TRBJ1-2
TGTGCCAGCAGTCAAGCGACAGGGTTTGGCTATGGCTACACCTTC
CASSQATGFGYGYTF
>.|.|TRBV4-3|TRBJ1-4
TGCGCCAGCAGCCAAGATCGGGGTGCAACTAATGAAAAACTGTTTTTT
CASSQDRGATNEKLFF
>.|.|TRBV7-9|TRBJ2-3
TGTGCCAGCAGCTTAGAAACACGAACGCAGTATTTT
CASSLETRTQYF
>.|.|TRBV7-6|TRBJ2-3
TGTGCCAGCAGCTTAGCGGGAGCAACTACCCGCACAGATACGCAGTATTTT
CASSLAGATTRTDTQYF
>.|.|TRBV7-3|TRBJ1-6
TGTGCCAGCAGCGGTGGCAGGTGGGGAAGTCGGGGCTATAATTCACCCCTCCACTTT
CASSGGRWGSRGYNSPLHF
>.|.|TRBV7-2|TRBJ1-4
TGTGCCAGCAGCCCCTGGTTCGGAGTTTTAAATGAAAAACTGTTTTTT
CASSPWFGVLNEKLFF